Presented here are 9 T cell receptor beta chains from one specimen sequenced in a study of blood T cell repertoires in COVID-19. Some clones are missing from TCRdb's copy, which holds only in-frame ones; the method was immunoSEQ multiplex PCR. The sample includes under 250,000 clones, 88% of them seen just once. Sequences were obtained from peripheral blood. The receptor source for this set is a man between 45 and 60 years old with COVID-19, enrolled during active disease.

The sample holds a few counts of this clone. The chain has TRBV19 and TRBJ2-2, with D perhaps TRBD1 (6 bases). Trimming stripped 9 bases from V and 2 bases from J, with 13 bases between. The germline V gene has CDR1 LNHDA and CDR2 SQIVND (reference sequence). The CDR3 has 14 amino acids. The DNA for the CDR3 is TGTGCCAGCCGAACGGGACAAAACACCGGGGAGCTGTTTTTT. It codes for CASRTGQNTGELFF.

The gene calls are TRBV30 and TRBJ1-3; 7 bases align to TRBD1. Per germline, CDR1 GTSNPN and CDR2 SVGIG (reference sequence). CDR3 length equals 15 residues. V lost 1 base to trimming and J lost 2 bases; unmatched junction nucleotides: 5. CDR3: CAWSDSGTAGNTIYF. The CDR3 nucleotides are TGTGCCTGGAGTGACTCCGGGACAGCTGGAAACACCATATATTTT.

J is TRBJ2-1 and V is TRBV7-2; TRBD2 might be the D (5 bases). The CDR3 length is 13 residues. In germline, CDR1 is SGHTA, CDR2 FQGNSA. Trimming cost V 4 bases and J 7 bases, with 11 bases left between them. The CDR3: CASSSAPGNEQFF. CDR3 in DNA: TGTGCCAGCAGCTCAGCCCCGGGGAATGAGCAGTTCTTC.

The CDR3 reads CASSPTAGGVSYNEQFF. The CDR3 region has the DNA TGTGCCAGCTCACCAACCGCGGGAGGTGTATCCTACAATGAGCAGTTCTTC. The chain couples TRBV18 to TRBJ2-1; 8 positions match TRBD2. Trimming at V came to 2 bases and at J to 1 base, leaving 7 bases not matched to a gene. The CDR3 runs 17 residues. The germline gives CDR1 KGHSH, CDR2 LQKENI.

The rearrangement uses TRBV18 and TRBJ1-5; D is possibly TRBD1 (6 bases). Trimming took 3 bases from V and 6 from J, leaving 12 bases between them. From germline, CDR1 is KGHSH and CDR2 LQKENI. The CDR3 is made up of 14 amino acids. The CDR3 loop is CASSPLRGAQPQHF. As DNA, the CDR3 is TGTGCCAGCTCACCGCTCCGGGGGGCTCAGCCCCAGCATTTT.

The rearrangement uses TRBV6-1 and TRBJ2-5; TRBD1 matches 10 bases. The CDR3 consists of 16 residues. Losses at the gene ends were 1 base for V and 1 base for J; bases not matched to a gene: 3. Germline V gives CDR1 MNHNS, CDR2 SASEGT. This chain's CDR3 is CASSEGTGGGQETQYF. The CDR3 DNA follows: TGTGCCAGCAGTGAAGGGACAGGGGGAGGCCAAGAGACCCAGTACTTC.

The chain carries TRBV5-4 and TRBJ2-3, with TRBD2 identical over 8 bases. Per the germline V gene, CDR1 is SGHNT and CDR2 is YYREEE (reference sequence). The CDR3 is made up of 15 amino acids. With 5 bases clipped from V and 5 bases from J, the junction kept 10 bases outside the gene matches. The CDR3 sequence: CASRQTGLDLDTQYF. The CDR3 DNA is TGTGCCAGCAGACAAACGGGACTAGATTTAGATACGCAGTATTTT. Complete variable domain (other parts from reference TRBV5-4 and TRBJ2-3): ETGVTQSPTHLIKTRGQQVTLRCSSQSGHNTVSWYQQALGQGPQFIFQYYREEENGRGNFPPRFSGLQFPNYSSELNVNALELDDSALYLCASRQTGLDLDTQYFGPGTRLTVL.

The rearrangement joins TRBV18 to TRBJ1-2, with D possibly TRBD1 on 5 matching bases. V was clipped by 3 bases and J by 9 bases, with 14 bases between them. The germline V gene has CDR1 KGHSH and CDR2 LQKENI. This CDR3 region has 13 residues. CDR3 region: CASSPPGILSYTF. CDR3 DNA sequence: TGTGCCAGCTCACCGCCAGGGATATTGAGCTACACCTTC.

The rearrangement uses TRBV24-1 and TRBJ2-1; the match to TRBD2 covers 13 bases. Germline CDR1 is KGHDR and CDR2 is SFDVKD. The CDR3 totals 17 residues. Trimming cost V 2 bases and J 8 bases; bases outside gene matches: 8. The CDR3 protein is CATSDSQLAGGRYEQFF. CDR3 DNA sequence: TGTGCCACCAGTGATTCCCAACTAGCGGGAGGGCGTTATGAGCAGTTCTTC.